The 10 T cell receptor beta chains below all came from one sample that was sequenced in a study of cytomegalovirus exposure and HLA in healthy donors. Amplification used 60 Vbeta primers and 13 Jbeta primers. The protocol was immunoSEQ multiplex PCR, while the TCRdb copy is restricted to in-frame clones and leaves out a portion. The table shows about 270,000 clones, with under 80% occurring only once. Material for sequencing was PBMCs. Source of these receptors: a female donor in good health and CMV-seronegative.

The chain recombines TRBV7-2 with TRBJ2-7; TRBD2 aligns across 8 bases. The CDR3 extends over 14 amino acids. Per germline, CDR1 SGHTA and CDR2 FQGNSA. The junction had 6 bases not matched to a gene; V was cut back by 4 bases and J by 4 bases. For the CDR3, the DNA is TGTGCCAGCAGCTCAGATAGCGGGATTTACGAGCAGTACTTC. Encoded protein: CASSSDSGIYEQYF.

The chain recombines TRBV29-1 with TRBJ1-2; D not resolved. Trimming removed 0 bases from V and 8 bases from J, with 4 bases in between. The length of the CDR3 is 10 residues. The germline V gene has CDR1 SQVTM and CDR2 ANQGSEA. CDR3 sequence reads: CSVEESGYTF. The DNA for the CDR3 is TGCAGCGTTGAAGAGAGCGGCTACACCTTC.

The rearrangement joins TRBV9 to TRBJ1-4; a weak D match, TRBD1 (6 bases). Trimming took 0 bases from V and 8 from J, leaving 17 bases between them. The CDR3 contains 16 residues. The germline CDR1 and CDR2 sequences are SGDLS and YYNGEE. CDR3 region: CASSVGVSGEREKLFF. CDR3 DNA: TGTGCCAGCAGCGTAGGGGTGTCAGGGGAGCGCGAAAAACTGTTTTTT.

The rearrangement joins TRBV11-2 to TRBJ2-7; TRBD1 might be the D (6 bases). The V gene's germline CDR1 is SGHAT and CDR2 FQNNGV. Trimming removed 5 bases at V and 2 bases at J, with 22 bases between. This CDR3 region has 17 residues. CDR3 loop: CASSSIMEQGPTYEQYF. The CDR3 DNA sequence: TGTGCCAGCAGCAGTATTATGGAACAGGGTCCAACCTACGAGCAGTACTTC.

This clone was seen only once. Here the CDR3 reads CAISETGTVRSYEQYF. Here the CDR3 DNA reads TGTGCCATCAGTGAGACGGGGACAGTCCGCTCCTACGAGCAGTACTTC. This sequence joins TRBV10-3 and TRBJ2-7; 7 bases align to TRBD1. Germline V gives CDR1 ENHRY, CDR2 SYGVKD. V lost 2 bases to trimming and J lost 0 bases; unmatched junction nucleotides: 7. This CDR3 comprises 16 residues.

Comment on this clone: The same CDR3 can be traced to other DNA sequences in this sample. The chain uses TRBV30 and TRBJ1-1; 7 nucleotides line up with TRBD1. The germline gives CDR1 GTSNPN, CDR2 SVGIG (reference sequence). The CDR3 extends over 12 amino acids. The ends lost 5 bases at V and 4 bases at J; junction bases unmatched: 4. The CDR3 bases are TGTGCCTGGGGGCAGGGGGGCACTGAAGCTTTCTTT. This sequence encodes CAWGQGGTEAFF.

This sequence joins TRBV30 and TRBJ1-3; a weak D match, TRBD1 (6 bases). This CDR3 contains 19 residues. Germline V gives CDR1 GTSNPN, CDR2 SVGIG (reference sequence). V lost 6 bases, J lost 0 bases, and 27 bases lay in between. The DNA of the CDR3 is TGTGCCTGCCAGAGCGGACAGACTACCCTCCTCTTCTCTGGAAACACCATATATTTT. Protein product: CACQSGQTTLLFSGNTIYF.

The rearrangement joins TRBV6-5 to TRBJ2-1; no firm D call. V was pared by 0 bases and J by 4 bases, with 13 bases between. The CDR3 spans 16 residues. CDR1 is MNHEY, CDR2 SVGAGI, per germline. CDR3 residues: CASSYSWAPPYNEQFF. DNA for the CDR3: TGTGCCAGCAGTTACTCCTGGGCCCCACCTTACAATGAGCAGTTCTTC.

This clone has a single count. The rearrangement uses TRBV6-1 and TRBJ2-5; TRBD1 might be the D (6 bases). This CDR3 has 15 amino acids. Trimming took 4 bases from V and 1 from J, leaving 13 bases between them. The germline V gene has CDR1 MNHNS and CDR2 SASEGT. CDR3 bases: TGTGCCAGCAGTGTGATCCCCAGGGGCCAAGAGACCCAGTACTTC. Translating it yields CASSVIPRGQETQYF.

The rearrangement joins TRBV7-3 to TRBJ2-3, with 8 nucleotides matching TRBD2. In germline, CDR1 is SGHTA, CDR2 FQGTGA. The V segment lost 3 bases and the J segment 4 bases; nucleotides outside the gene matches: 6. This CDR3 has 15 residues. Here the CDR3 DNA reads TGTGCCAGCAGCTTGGATCTAGCGGGCGCAGATACGCAGTATTTT. It encodes CASSLDLAGADTQYF.